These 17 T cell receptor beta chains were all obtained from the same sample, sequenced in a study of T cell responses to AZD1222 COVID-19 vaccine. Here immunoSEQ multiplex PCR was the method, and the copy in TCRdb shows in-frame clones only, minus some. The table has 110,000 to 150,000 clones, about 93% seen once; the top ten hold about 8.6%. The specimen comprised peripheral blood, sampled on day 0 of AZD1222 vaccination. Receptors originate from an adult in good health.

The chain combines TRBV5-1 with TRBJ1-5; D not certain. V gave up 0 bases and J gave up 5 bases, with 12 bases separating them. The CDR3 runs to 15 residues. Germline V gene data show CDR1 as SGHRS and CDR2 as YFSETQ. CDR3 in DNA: TGCGCCAGCAGCTTGGAGGGTAAAACCGATCAGCCCCAGCATTTT. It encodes CASSLEGKTDQPQHF.

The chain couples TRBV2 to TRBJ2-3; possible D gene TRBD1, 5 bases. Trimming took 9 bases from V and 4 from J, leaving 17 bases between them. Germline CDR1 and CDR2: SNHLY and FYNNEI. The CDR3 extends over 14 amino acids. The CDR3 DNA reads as TGTGCCAGACGTTTACAAGGGGCGGCAGATACGCAGTATTTT. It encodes CARRLQGAADTQYF.

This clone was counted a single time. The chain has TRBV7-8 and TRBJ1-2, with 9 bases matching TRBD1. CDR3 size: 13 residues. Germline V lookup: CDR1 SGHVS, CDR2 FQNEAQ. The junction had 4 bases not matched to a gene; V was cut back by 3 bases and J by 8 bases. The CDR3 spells CASSLGTGRGYTF. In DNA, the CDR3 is TGTGCCAGCAGCTTGGGGACAGGGCGAGGCTACACCTTC.

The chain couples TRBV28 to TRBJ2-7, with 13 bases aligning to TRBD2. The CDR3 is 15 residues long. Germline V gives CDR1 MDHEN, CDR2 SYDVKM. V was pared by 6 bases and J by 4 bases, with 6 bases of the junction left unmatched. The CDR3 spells CASSPPGLAGYEQYF. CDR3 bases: TGTGCCAGCAGCCCTCCGGGACTAGCGGGGTACGAGCAGTACTTC. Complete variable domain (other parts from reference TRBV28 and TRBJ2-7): DVKVTQSSRYLVKRTGEKVFLECVQDMDHENMFWYRQDPGLGLRLIYFSYDVKMKEKGDIPEGYSVSREKKERFSLILESASTNQTSMYLCASSPPGLAGYEQYFGPGTRLTVT.

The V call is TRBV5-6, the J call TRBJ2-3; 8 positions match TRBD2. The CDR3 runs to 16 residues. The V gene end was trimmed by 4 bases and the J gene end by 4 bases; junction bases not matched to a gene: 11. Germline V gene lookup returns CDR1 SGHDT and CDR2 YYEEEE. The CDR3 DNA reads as TGTGCCAGCAGCGGCCGGATTAGCGGGGCCCCAGATACGCAGTATTTT. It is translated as CASSGRISGAPDTQYF.

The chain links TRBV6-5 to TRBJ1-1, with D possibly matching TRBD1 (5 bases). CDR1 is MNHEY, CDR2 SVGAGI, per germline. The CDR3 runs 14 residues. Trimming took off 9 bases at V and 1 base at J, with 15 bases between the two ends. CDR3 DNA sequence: TGTGCCAGTCGACCAGGGTGGGGGAACACTGAAGCTTTCTTT. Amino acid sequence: CASRPGWGNTEAFF.

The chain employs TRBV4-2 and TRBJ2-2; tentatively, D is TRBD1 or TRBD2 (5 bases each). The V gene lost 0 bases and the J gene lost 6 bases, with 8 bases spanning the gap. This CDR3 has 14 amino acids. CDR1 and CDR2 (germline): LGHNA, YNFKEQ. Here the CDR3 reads CASSQDRGAGELFF. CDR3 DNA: TGTGCCAGCAGCCAAGATAGGGGAGCCGGGGAGCTGTTTTTT.

CDR3 in amino acids: CASSESGGNYGYTF. The CDR3 DNA sequence: TGTGCCAGCAGTGAAAGCGGGGGAAACTATGGCTACACCTTC. The V gene is TRBV2, the J gene TRBJ1-2; the D gene is possibly TRBD1 (5 bases). Germline CDR1 reads SNHLY; CDR2 reads FYNNEI. The V and J ends lost 2 bases and 2 bases respectively, with 9 bases between them. This CDR3 has 14 amino acids.

The CDR3, as DNA: TGTGCCTGGAGTGGACAGGGGACCGGGGAGCTGTTTTTT. It specifies CAWSGQGTGELFF. The rearrangement uses TRBV30 and TRBJ2-2, with 8 bases identical to TRBD1. The CDR3 runs to 13 residues. J gave up 5 bases and V 1 base, and 0 bases lay outside the gene matches. In germline, CDR1 is GTSNPN, CDR2 SVGIG (reference sequence).

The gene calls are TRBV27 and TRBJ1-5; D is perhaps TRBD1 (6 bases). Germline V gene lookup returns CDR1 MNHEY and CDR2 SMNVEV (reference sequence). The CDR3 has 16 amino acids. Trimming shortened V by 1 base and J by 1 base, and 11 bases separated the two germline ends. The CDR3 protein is CASSLYPGASNQPQHF. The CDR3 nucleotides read TGTGCCAGCAGTTTATATCCGGGGGCGAGCAATCAGCCCCAGCATTTT.

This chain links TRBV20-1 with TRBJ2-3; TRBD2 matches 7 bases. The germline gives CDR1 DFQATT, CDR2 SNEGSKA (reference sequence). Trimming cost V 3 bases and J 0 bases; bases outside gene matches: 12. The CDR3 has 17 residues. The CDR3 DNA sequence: TGCAGTGCTAGTGGCGCCGGGCTAGCGGTTAGCACAGATACGCAGTATTTT. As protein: CSASGAGLAVSTDTQYF.

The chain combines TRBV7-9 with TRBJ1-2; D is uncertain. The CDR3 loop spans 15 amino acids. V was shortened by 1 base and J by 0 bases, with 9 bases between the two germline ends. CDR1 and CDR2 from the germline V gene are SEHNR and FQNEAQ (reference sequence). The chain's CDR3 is CASSLEGAPNYGYTF. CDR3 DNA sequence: TGTGCCAGCAGCTTAGAGGGCGCCCCTAACTATGGCTACACCTTC.

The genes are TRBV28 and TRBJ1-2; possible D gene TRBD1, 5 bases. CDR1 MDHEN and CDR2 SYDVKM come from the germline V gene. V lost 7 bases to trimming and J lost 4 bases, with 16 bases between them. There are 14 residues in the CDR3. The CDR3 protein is CASKQGSRLYGYTF. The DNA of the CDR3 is TGTGCCAGCAAGCAGGGAAGTAGGCTCTATGGCTACACCTTC.

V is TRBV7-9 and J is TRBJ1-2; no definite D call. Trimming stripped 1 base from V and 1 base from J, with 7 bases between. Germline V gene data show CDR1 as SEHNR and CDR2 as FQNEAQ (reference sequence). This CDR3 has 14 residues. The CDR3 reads CASSLVSLNYGYTF. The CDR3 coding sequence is TGTGCCAGCAGCTTAGTCTCCCTTAACTATGGCTACACCTTC.

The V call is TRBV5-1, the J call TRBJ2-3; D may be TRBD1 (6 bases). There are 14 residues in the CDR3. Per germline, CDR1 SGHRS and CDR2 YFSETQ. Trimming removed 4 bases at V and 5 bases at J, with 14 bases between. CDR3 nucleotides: TGCGCCAGCAGCCGAGGTATACAGGGAGATACGCAGTATTTT. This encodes CASSRGIQGDTQYF.

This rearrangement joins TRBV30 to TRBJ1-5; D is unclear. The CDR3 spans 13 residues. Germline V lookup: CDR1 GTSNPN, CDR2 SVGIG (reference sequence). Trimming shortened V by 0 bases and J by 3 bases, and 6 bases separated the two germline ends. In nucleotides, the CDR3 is TGTGCCTGGAGTGTGCGTCTCAATCAGCCCCAGCATTTT. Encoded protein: CAWSVRLNQPQHF.

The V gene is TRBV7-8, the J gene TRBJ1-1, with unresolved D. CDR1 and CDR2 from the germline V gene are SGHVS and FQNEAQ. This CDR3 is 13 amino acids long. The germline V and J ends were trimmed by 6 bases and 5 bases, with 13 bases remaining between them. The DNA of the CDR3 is TGTGCCAGCAGGGTTTCCCTGGGGACTGAAGCTTTCTTT. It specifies CASRVSLGTEAFF.